These T cell receptor beta chains were read from a single sample in a study of blood T cell repertoires in COVID-19. Sequencing used immunoSEQ multiplex PCR; TCRdb keeps in-frame clones, though not all of them. Of about 200,000 clones listed, over 80% were seen once; the top ten hold approximately 0.97%. Sequenced: peripheral blood. These TCRs come from a man aged 60-69 years with COVID-19, enrolled during active disease. The CDR3 runs from the conserved cysteine through the conserved F or W. The D gene is left open where the match is weak. Clone size is shown for a subset of rows, as once, few, many or a class of expanded clone.

D gene: TRBD2; clone size: once; J gene: TRBJ2-3; V gene: TRBV7-2; CDR3 DNA: TGTGCCAGCAGCTTAAGCCGGACTAGGAGCACAGATACGCAGTATTTT; CDR3 protein: CASSLSRTRSTDTQYF
D gene: TRBD1; clone size: NA; J gene: TRBJ2-7; V gene: TRBV29-1; CDR3 DNA: TGCAGCGTTGAAAATTCCGGGACAGGGGTATACGAGCAGTACTTC; CDR3 protein: CSVENSGTGVYEQYF
D gene: TRBD2; clone size: NA; J gene: TRBJ2-1; V gene: TRBV11-2; CDR3 DNA: TGTGCCAGCAGCGCCCTAACCGGGACTAGACATGAGCAGTTCTTC; CDR3 protein: CASSALTGTRHEQFF
D gene: NA; clone size: NA; J gene: TRBJ1-5; V gene: TRBV15; CDR3 DNA: TGTGCCACCAGCAGAGCGGCGGCAGCGCCTCAGCCCCAGCATTTT; CDR3 protein: CATSRAAAAPQPQHF
D gene: NA; clone size: NA; J gene: TRBJ1-2; V gene: TRBV5-4; CDR3 DNA: TGTGCCAGCAGCTTGTTCGTGGGCGGGTATGGCTACACCTTC; CDR3 protein: CASSLFVGGYGYTF
D gene: NA; clone size: many; J gene: TRBJ1-6; V gene: TRBV5-4; CDR3 DNA: TGTGCCAGCAGATTCGGACTGGGGGCTAGTTCACCCCTCCACTTT; CDR3 protein: CASRFGLGASSPLHF
D gene: NA; clone size: few; J gene: TRBJ1-4; V gene: TRBV5-1; CDR3 DNA: TGCGCCAGCAGCTTGGGGGCGGGGATCCCAAGTAATGAAAAACTGTTTTTT; CDR3 protein: CASSLGAGIPSNEKLFF
D gene: NA; clone size: NA; J gene: TRBJ2-7; V gene: TRBV5-6; CDR3 DNA: TGTGCCAGCAGCTCGACAGGAATCTCCTACGAGCAGTACTTC; CDR3 protein: CASSSTGISYEQYF
D gene: TRBD1; clone size: NA; J gene: TRBJ1-1; V gene: TRBV18; CDR3 DNA: TGTGCCAGTCACAGGGGGAACACTGAAGCTTTCTTT; CDR3 protein: CASHRGNTEAFF
D gene: TRBD1; clone size: NA; J gene: TRBJ2-7; V gene: TRBV18; CDR3 DNA: TGTGCCAGCTCACCCAGACAGGGGGCAACGTACGAGCAGTACTTC; CDR3 protein: CASSPRQGATYEQYF
D gene: NA; clone size: NA; J gene: TRBJ1-1; V gene: TRBV7-9; CDR3 DNA: TGTGCCAGCAGCTTCACAGGGTACACTGAAGCTTTCTTT; CDR3 protein: CASSFTGYTEAFF
D gene: NA; clone size: NA; J gene: TRBJ2-2; V gene: TRBV10-1; CDR3 DNA: TGCGCCAGCAGTGGGCCTCAAACCGGGGAGCTGTTTTTT; CDR3 protein: CASSGPQTGELFF
D gene: TRBD1; clone size: NA; J gene: TRBJ1-3; V gene: TRBV10-1; CDR3 DNA: TGCGCCAGCAGTTCAGGGGGCTCTGGAAACACCATATATTTT; CDR3 protein: CASSSGGSGNTIYF
D gene: TRBD1; clone size: NA; J gene: TRBJ2-7; V gene: TRBV5-1; CDR3 DNA: TGCGCCAGCAGCTGGACAGGAACTTCCTACGAGCAGTACTTC; CDR3 protein: CASSWTGTSYEQYF
D gene: TRBD2; clone size: NA; J gene: TRBJ2-1; V gene: TRBV5-4; CDR3 DNA: TGTGCCAGCAGCCCGGGGACTAGCGGACTCAATGAGCAGTTCTTC; CDR3 protein: CASSPGTSGLNEQFF
D gene: TRBD1; clone size: NA; J gene: TRBJ2-5; V gene: TRBV9; CDR3 DNA: TGTGCCAGCAGCGTAGGGGGACAGCCAGAAGAGACCCAGTACTTC; CDR3 protein: CASSVGGQPEETQYF
D gene: NA; clone size: NA; J gene: TRBJ1-2; V gene: TRBV19; CDR3 DNA: TGTGCCAGTAGTTCCGCCGGGACACCTAACTATGGCTACACCTTC; CDR3 protein: CASSSAGTPNYGYTF
D gene: NA; clone size: NA; J gene: TRBJ2-5; V gene: TRBV5-1; CDR3 DNA: TGCGCCAGCAGCCTGGCCCGGGAGCCTCAAGAGACCCAGTACTTC; CDR3 protein: CASSLAREPQETQYF
D gene: TRBD1; clone size: NA; J gene: TRBJ1-1; V gene: TRBV5-1; CDR3 DNA: TGCGCCAGCAGCTTGGCCCTGGGGACAGGCCTGGAAGCTTTCTTT; CDR3 protein: CASSLALGTGLEAFF
D gene: NA; clone size: NA; J gene: TRBJ1-1; V gene: TRBV28; CDR3 DNA: TGTGCCAGCAGTTTCCCTGGGGCGGTCACTGAAGCTTTCTTT; CDR3 protein: CASSFPGAVTEAFF
D gene: TRBD1; clone size: NA; J gene: TRBJ1-2; V gene: TRBV6-5; CDR3 DNA: TGTGCCAGCAGTTTTACAGGGGCCCCCTATGGCTACACCTTC; CDR3 protein: CASSFTGAPYGYTF
D gene: NA; clone size: NA; J gene: TRBJ1-3; V gene: TRBV7-8; CDR3 DNA: TGTGCCAGCAGCTTAGTAGTCCGAAGCTCTGGAAACACCATATATTTT; CDR3 protein: CASSLVVRSSGNTIYF
D gene: NA; clone size: NA; J gene: TRBJ1-2; V gene: TRBV9; CDR3 DNA: TGTGCCAGCAGCCTCCGGACAGCCGGGGCTAACTATGGCTACACCTTC; CDR3 protein: CASSLRTAGANYGYTF
D gene: TRBD1; clone size: few; J gene: TRBJ1-2; V gene: TRBV27; CDR3 DNA: TGTGCCAGCAGTCTCTCACAGGGGAACTATGGCTACACCTTC; CDR3 protein: CASSLSQGNYGYTF
D gene: TRBD1; clone size: NA; J gene: TRBJ1-5; V gene: TRBV27; CDR3 DNA: TGTGCCAGCAGTTTAGCGGGGGACAGGGGTAATCAGCCCCAGCATTTT; CDR3 protein: CASSLAGDRGNQPQHF
D gene: NA; clone size: NA; J gene: TRBJ2-2; V gene: TRBV19; CDR3 DNA: TGTGCCAGTAGTGGGGGCCCCGCGAACACCGGGGAGCTGTTTTTT; CDR3 protein: CASSGGPANTGELFF
D gene: NA; clone size: NA; J gene: TRBJ1-5; V gene: TRBV23-1; CDR3 DNA: TGCGCCAGCAGTCAATGGCCTCCGGGACACCACCTAAATCAGCCCCAGCATTTT; CDR3 protein: CASSQWPPGHHLNQPQHF
D gene: TRBD1; clone size: NA; J gene: TRBJ1-6; V gene: TRBV19; CDR3 DNA: TGTGCCAGTAAATCGGGACAGGGAGTTTCACCCCTCCACTTT; CDR3 protein: CASKSGQGVSPLHF
D gene: NA; clone size: NA; J gene: TRBJ1-6; V gene: TRBV7-9; CDR3 DNA: TGTGCCAGCAGCCCTTCGCGCGGGGTGCCGAATTCACCCCTCCACTTT; CDR3 protein: CASSPSRGVPNSPLHF
D gene: NA; clone size: NA; J gene: TRBJ2-4; V gene: TRBV29-1; CDR3 DNA: TGCAGCGTTGAAGGCCAGGGGATCAACATTCAGTACTTC; CDR3 protein: CSVEGQGINIQYF
D gene: NA; clone size: once; J gene: TRBJ2-2; V gene: TRBV12-3/TRBV12-4; CDR3 DNA: TGTGCCAGCAGTCCCACAGAGACCGGGGAGCTGTTTTTT; CDR3 protein: CASSPTETGELFF
D gene: TRBD2; clone size: NA; J gene: TRBJ2-2; V gene: TRBV2; CDR3 DNA: TGTGCCACCCGCGGACTAGCGGGAGGCACCGGGGAGCTGTTTTTT; CDR3 protein: CATRGLAGGTGELFF
D gene: TRBD1; clone size: NA; J gene: TRBJ2-5; V gene: TRBV4-1; CDR3 DNA: TGCGCCAGCAGCCAAGGGGACAGGGGGAGAGAGACCCAGTACTTC; CDR3 protein: CASSQGDRGRETQYF
D gene: NA; clone size: NA; J gene: TRBJ2-7; V gene: TRBV28; CDR3 DNA: TGTGCCAGCAGTGTAACAGGGAAGACCTACGAGCAGTACTTC; CDR3 protein: CASSVTGKTYEQYF
D gene: TRBD1; clone size: NA; J gene: TRBJ1-4; V gene: TRBV13; CDR3 DNA: TGTGCCAGCAGCTTCGGGGACAGGCGGGAAAAACTGTTTTTT; CDR3 protein: CASSFGDRREKLFF
D gene: NA; clone size: once; J gene: TRBJ1-3; V gene: TRBV6-2/TRBV6-3; CDR3 DNA: TGTGCCAGCAGTGACAGACAGACTTACTACTCTGGAAACACCATATATTTT; CDR3 protein: CASSDRQTYYSGNTIYF
D gene: NA; clone size: NA; J gene: TRBJ1-5; V gene: TRBV28; CDR3 DNA: TGTGCCAGCAGCGCTGACAGTTACAATCAGCCCCAGCATTTT; CDR3 protein: CASSADSYNQPQHF
D gene: TRBD1; clone size: NA; J gene: TRBJ1-2; V gene: TRBV5-4; CDR3 DNA: TGTGCCAGCAGTTTGGACAGGGGGCAAGGGCGCTACACCTTC; CDR3 protein: CASSLDRGQGRYTF
D gene: NA; clone size: NA; J gene: TRBJ1-6; V gene: TRBV11-2; CDR3 DNA: TGTGCCAGCAGCCCCCTTTATAATTCACCCCTCCACTTT; CDR3 protein: CASSPLYNSPLHF
D gene: TRBD2; clone size: NA; J gene: TRBJ2-1; V gene: TRBV24-1; CDR3 DNA: TGTGCCACCAGTGATCCCGGGACTAGCGGGAGGGTGAGGTCCTACAATGAGCAGTTCTTC; CDR3 protein: CATSDPGTSGRVRSYNEQFF
D gene: NA; clone size: NA; J gene: TRBJ2-2; V gene: TRBV24-1; CDR3 DNA: TGTGCCACCAGTGAACCGGGACAGAACACCGGGGAGCTGTTTTTT; CDR3 protein: CATSEPGQNTGELFF
D gene: TRBD1; clone size: NA; J gene: TRBJ2-5; V gene: TRBV18; CDR3 DNA: TGTGCCAGCTCACTTAACGGACAGGGGGTAGGAGAGACCCAGTACTTC; CDR3 protein: CASSLNGQGVGETQYF
D gene: NA; clone size: NA; J gene: TRBJ1-1; V gene: TRBV30; CDR3 DNA: TGTGCCCTAAGACAGAACACTGAAGCTTTCTTT; CDR3 protein: CALRQNTEAFF
D gene: NA; clone size: NA; J gene: TRBJ2-5; V gene: TRBV7-3; CDR3 DNA: TGTGCCAGCAGCTTATCCGGACTGATGGGGGAGACCCAGTACTTC; CDR3 protein: CASSLSGLMGETQYF
D gene: TRBD2; clone size: NA; J gene: TRBJ2-7; V gene: TRBV5-4; CDR3 DNA: TGTGCCACCAGCCGGGGGGGGACCTACGAGCAGTACTTC; CDR3 protein: CATSRGGTYEQYF